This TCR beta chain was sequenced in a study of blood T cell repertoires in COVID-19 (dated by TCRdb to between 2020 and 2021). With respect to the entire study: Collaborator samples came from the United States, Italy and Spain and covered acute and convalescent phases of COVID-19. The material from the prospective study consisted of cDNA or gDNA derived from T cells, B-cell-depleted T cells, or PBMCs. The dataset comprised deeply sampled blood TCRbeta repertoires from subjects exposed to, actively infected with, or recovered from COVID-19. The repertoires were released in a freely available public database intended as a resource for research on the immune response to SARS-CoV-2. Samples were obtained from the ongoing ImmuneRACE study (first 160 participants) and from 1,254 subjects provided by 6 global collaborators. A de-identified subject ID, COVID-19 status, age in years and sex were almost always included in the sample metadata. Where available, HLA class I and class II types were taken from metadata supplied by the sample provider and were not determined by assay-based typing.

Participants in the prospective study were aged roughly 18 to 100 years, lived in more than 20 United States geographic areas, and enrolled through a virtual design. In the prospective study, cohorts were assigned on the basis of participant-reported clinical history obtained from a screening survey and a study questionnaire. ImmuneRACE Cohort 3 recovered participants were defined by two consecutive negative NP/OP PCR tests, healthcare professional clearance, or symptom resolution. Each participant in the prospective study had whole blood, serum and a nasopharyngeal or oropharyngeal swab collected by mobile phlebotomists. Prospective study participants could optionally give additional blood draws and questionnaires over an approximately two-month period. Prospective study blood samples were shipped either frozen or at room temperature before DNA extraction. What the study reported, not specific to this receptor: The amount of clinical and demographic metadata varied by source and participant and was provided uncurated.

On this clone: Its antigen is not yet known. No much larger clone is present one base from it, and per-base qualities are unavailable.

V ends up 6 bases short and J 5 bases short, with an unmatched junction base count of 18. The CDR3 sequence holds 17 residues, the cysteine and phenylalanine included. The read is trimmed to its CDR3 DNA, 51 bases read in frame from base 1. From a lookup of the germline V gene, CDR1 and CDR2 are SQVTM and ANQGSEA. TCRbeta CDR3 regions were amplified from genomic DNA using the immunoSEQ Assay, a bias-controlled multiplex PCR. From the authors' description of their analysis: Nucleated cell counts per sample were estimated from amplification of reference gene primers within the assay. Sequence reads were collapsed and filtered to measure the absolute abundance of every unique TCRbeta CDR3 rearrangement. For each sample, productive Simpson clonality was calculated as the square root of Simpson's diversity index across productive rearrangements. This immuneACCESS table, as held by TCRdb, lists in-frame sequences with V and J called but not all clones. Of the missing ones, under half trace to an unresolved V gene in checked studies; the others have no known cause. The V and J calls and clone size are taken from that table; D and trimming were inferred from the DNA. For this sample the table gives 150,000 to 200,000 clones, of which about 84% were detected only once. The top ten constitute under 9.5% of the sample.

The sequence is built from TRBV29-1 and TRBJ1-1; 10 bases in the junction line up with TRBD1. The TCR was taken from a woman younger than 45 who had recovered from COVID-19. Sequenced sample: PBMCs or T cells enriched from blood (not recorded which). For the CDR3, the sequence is CSVFAPDRQGANTEAFF. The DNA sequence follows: TGCAGCGTCTTCGCACCCGATAGACAGGGGGCTAATACTGAAGCTTTCTTT. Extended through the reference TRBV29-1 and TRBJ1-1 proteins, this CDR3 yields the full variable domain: SAVISQKPSRDICQRGTSLTIQCQVDSQVTMMFWYRQQPGQSLTLIATANQGSEATYESGFVIDKFPISRPNLTFSTLTVSNMSPEDSSIYLCSVFAPDRQGANTEAFFGQGTRLTVV.